What follows are 26 T cell receptor beta chains derived from one specimen sequenced in a study of identical twins. A single record per CDR3 protein comes from TCRdb applying MiXCR to the 5' RACE reads. The data show 1.5 million to 2 million distinct CDR3 sequences, about 32% seen once. Material for sequencing was cord blood. The source of these receptors is a newborn girl in good health.

The chain is built from TRBV12-3 or TRBV12-4 and TRBJ2-3, with 9 bases aligning to TRBD2. CDR3 length: 16 residues. V was clipped by 5 bases and J by 6 bases; unmatched bases: 12. Here the CDR3 reads CASSRLRVAGADTQYF. The CDR3 DNA is TGTGCCAGCAGTCGCCTTAGGGTAGCGGGAGCCGATACGCAGTATTTT.

This clonotype was detected many times. V gene TRBV10-3 combines with J gene TRBJ2-7; tentatively, D is TRBD1 or TRBD2 (5 bases each). The closer fit of TRBJ2-4 to the DNA end suggests the J call may be wrong. This CDR3 region has 14 residues. Per the germline V gene, CDR1 is ENHRY and CDR2 is SYGVKD. The CDR3, as DNA: TGTGCCATCAGTGAGTCGAGGGAGAGGGGCATTCAGTACTTC. Protein product: CAISESRERGIQYF.

A remark on this clonotype: At one of its ends the junction is not consistent with the germline gene, which may arise from a read error. V is TRBV12-3 or TRBV12-4 and J is TRBJ1-1; D gene ambiguous. CDR3 length: 12 residues. CDR3 coding DNA: TGTGCCAGCAGTTCCCGGAACACTGAAGATTTCTTT. Protein: CASSSRNTEDFF.

V gene TRBV6-6 combines with J gene TRBJ2-7; the D is unclear. In germline, CDR1 is MNHNY, CDR2 SVGAGI (reference sequence). The CDR3 consists of 14 residues. The V and J ends lost 2 bases and 2 bases respectively, with 10 bases between them. CDR3 DNA sequence: TGTGCCAGCAGTTACGTGGGTAGCCCCTACGAGCAGTACTTC. It specifies CASSYVGSPYEQYF.

This clonotype has at least ten counts. This chain links TRBV12-3 or TRBV12-4 with TRBJ1-5, with D possibly matching TRBD1 (6 bases). V lost 5 bases and J 0 bases, leaving 14 bases between the germline ends. The CDR3 length is 16 residues. The DNA of the CDR3 is TGTGCCAGCAGTCTCGCCAGGGGAAATAGCAATCAGCCCCAGCATTTT. Residues: CASSLARGNSNQPQHF.

This rearrangement joins TRBV5-6 to TRBJ2-1; D is tentatively TRBD1 or TRBD2 (6 bases each). Germline CDR1 and CDR2: SGHDT and YYEEEE. This CDR3 region has 19 residues. The V end was cut by 1 base, the J end by 0 bases, with 20 bases between. The CDR3 loop is CASSLSWYTGGPSYNEQFF. CDR3 DNA sequence: TGTGCCAGCAGCTTGTCGTGGTATACCGGGGGCCCCTCCTACAATGAGCAGTTCTTC.

This clonotype appeared a few times. The rearrangement joins TRBV3-1 to TRBJ2-4, with D hard to call. TRBJ2-5 matches the DNA end more closely, so the J call is doubtful. CDR3 size: 13 residues. Per germline, CDR1 LGHDT and CDR2 YNNKEL (reference sequence). The CDR3 coding sequence is TGTGCCAGCAGCCTAGCTGTTGGCCCGACCCAGTACTTC. Translated, it gives CASSLAVGPTQYF.

This clonotype showed up just a few times. The gene calls are TRBV12-3 or TRBV12-4 and TRBJ1-6; 8 bases are shared with TRBD1. The length of the CDR3 is 14 residues. V shed 6 bases and J 10 bases; nucleotides not matched to a gene: 8. The CDR3 DNA reads as TGTGCCAGCAGCCGACAGGGGAGAATCTCACCCCTCCACTTT. Its translation: CASSRQGRISPLHF.

This rearrangement joins TRBV4-1 to TRBJ1-1; D possibly corresponds to TRBD1 (6 bases). V shed 1 base and J shed 5 bases, with 11 bases lying between them. The CDR3 length is 14 residues. Germline V gene lookup returns CDR1 MGHRA and CDR2 YSYEKL. CDR3 residues: CASSQARGETEAFF. The CDR3 DNA is TGCGCCAGCAGCCAAGCCAGGGGAGAGACTGAAGCTTTCTTT.

Of note for this clonotype: This may come from a read error, since a much larger clone is one base off. The genes are TRBV7-2 and TRBJ2-1; D is uncertain. The germline CDR1 and CDR2 sequences are SGHTA and FQGNSA. The CDR3 loop spans 14 amino acids. DNA of the CDR3: TGTGCCAGCAGCTTGTTAGGCTCCTACAATGGGCAGTTCTTC. It translates to CASSLLGSYNGQFF.

The chain carries TRBV10-3 and TRBJ1-2; 11 positions match TRBD1. Trimming took 2 bases from V and 8 from J; bases not matched to a gene: 7. Germline V gene data show CDR1 as ENHRY and CDR2 as SYGVKD. CDR3 length: 15 amino acids. CDR3 sequence reads: CAISEGTGGTRGYTF. CDR3 nucleotide sequence: TGTGCCATCAGTGAGGGGACAGGGGGAACAAGAGGCTACACCTTC.

The sample holds a few counts of this clonotype. V and J are TRBV20-1 and TRBJ2-1; 13 nucleotides line up with TRBD2. V gave up 3 bases and J gave up 1 base; unmatched junction bases: 3. CDR1 DFQATT and CDR2 SNEGSKA come from the germline V gene (reference sequence). CDR3 size: 16 residues. The CDR3 is CSARGTSGVSYNEQFF. The CDR3 DNA reads as TGCAGTGCTAGGGGGACTAGCGGGGTGTCCTACAATGAGCAGTTCTTC.

This sequence joins TRBV7-2 and TRBJ1-5, with 8 bases lining up with TRBD1. The CDR3 is 16 residues long. Trimming cost V 3 bases and J 2 bases; bases outside gene matches: 6. Germline V CDR1 and CDR2: SGHTA, FQGNSA. CDR3: CASSFRADRGNQPQHF. For the CDR3, the DNA is TGTGCCAGCAGCTTTAGAGCGGACAGGGGCAATCAGCCCCAGCATTTT.

The chain uses TRBV27 and TRBJ1-2; TRBD1 might be the D (5 bases). Trimming took off 2 bases at V and 4 bases at J, with 11 bases between the two ends. Looked up from germline, CDR1 is MNHEY and CDR2 is SMNVEV (reference sequence). The CDR3 is 14 amino acids. CDR3 sequence: CASSLGADSYGYTF. Here the CDR3 DNA reads TGTGCCAGCAGTTTAGGGGCCGACAGCTATGGCTACACCTTC.

The V call is TRBV20-1, the J call TRBJ2-2, with 9 bases fitting TRBD2. Trimming at V came to 2 bases and at J to 5 bases, leaving 12 bases not matched to a gene. Looked up from germline, CDR1 is DFQATT and CDR2 is SNEGSKA (reference sequence). CDR3 length: 17 residues. The CDR3 nucleotides are TGCAGTGCTAGAAGGCAGCGGGAGGCCCTGAGGACCGGGGAGCTGTTTTTT. Translated: CSARRQREALRTGELFF.

This chain links TRBV28 with TRBJ2-3, with TRBD2 matching over 9 bases. The V gene end was trimmed by 6 bases and the J gene end by 2 bases; junction bases not matched to a gene: 6. The CDR3 is 15 residues long. The V gene's germline CDR1 is MDHEN and CDR2 SYDVKM. The CDR3 nucleotides read TGTGCCAGCAGCCGACTAGCGGAGAACACAGATACGCAGTATTTT. It translates to CASSRLAENTDTQYF.

This rearrangement joins TRBV2 to TRBJ2-5; 7 nucleotides agree with TRBD1. This CDR3 comprises 16 residues. With 4 bases clipped from V and 9 bases from J, the junction kept 17 bases outside the gene matches. Germline V CDR1 and CDR2: SNHLY, FYNNEI. CDR3 in DNA: TGTGCCAGCAGTGTGGAGAAGGGGACAGCCCACCTGTCCCAGTACTTC. Translated, it gives CASSVEKGTAHLSQYF.

This clonotype was observed a handful of times. The CDR3 coding sequence is TGTGCCAGCAGTTCCTTTAGGGCTTTCTTT. It specifies CASSSFRAFF. The V gene is TRBV28, the J gene TRBJ1-1; no clear D. Germline CDR1 reads MDHEN; CDR2 reads SYDVKM. CDR3 size: 10 residues. With 4 bases removed from V and 11 bases from J, the gap between germline ends came to 8 bases.

This clonotype was picked up one time. V usage is TRBV24-1 and J usage is TRBJ2-5, with 8 bases that match TRBD1. Looked up from germline, CDR1 is KGHDR and CDR2 is SFDVKD. V shed 5 bases, J shed 4 bases, and the junction held 2 bases outside the gene matches. This CDR3 is 13 amino acids long. CDR3 amino acids: CATSVTGGETQYF. The CDR3 bases are TGTGCCACCAGTGTAACAGGGGGAGAGACCCAGTACTTC.

This clonotype has at least ten counts. The CDR3 here is CASSLSWYEQYF. The DNA of the CDR3 is TGTGCCAGCAGCTTGTCTTGGTACGAGCAGTACTTC. V gene TRBV7-2 combines with J gene TRBJ2-7; no clear D. Trimming cost V 3 bases and J 4 bases, with 7 bases left between them. The CDR3 sequence is 12 residues long. The V gene's germline CDR1 is SGHTA and CDR2 FQGNSA.

The chain employs TRBV15 and TRBJ2-3; weak D call: TRBD1 (5 bases). The CDR3 spans 15 residues. V was shortened by 4 bases and J by 0 bases, with 11 bases between the two germline ends. Germline V lookup: CDR1 LNHNV, CDR2 YYDKDF (reference sequence). In DNA, the CDR3 is TGTGCCACCAGCACCACCCAGGGTAGCACAGATACGCAGTATTTT. Its translation is CATSTTQGSTDTQYF.

This clonotype was seen more than once but under ten times. The rearrangement links TRBV29-1 to TRBJ2-7; 9 nucleotides line up with TRBD2. The CDR3 sequence is 11 residues long. Looked up from germline, CDR1 is SQVTM and CDR2 is ANQGSEA. The V and J ends lost 6 bases and 3 bases, in that order; junction bases with no gene match: 0. This CDR3 is CSVREGYEQYF. The CDR3, as DNA: TGCAGCGTGCGGGAGGGCTACGAGCAGTACTTC.

Many counts were recorded for this clonotype. V usage is TRBV12-3 or TRBV12-4 and J usage is TRBJ2-3, with D perhaps TRBD2 (5 bases). This CDR3 has 13 amino acids. Trimming took 6 bases from V and 1 from J, leaving 8 bases between them. CDR3 sequence (DNA): TGTGCCAGCAGCGACTACGGCACAGATACGCAGTATTTT. This codes for CASSDYGTDTQYF.

In this sample, this clonotype turned up many times. The rearrangement joins TRBV10-3 to TRBJ2-1, with TRBD2 matching 10 bases. This CDR3 is 15 amino acids long. The junction had 6 bases not matched to a gene; V was cut back by 4 bases and J by 6 bases. Germline-derived CDR1 and CDR2 are ENHRY and SYGVKD. The CDR3 spells CAISAASGRINEQFF. The CDR3 DNA reads TGTGCCATCAGTGCCGCTAGCGGGAGAATCAATGAGCAGTTCTTC.

This clonotype has more than one count but fewer than ten. The rearrangement joins TRBV5-1 to TRBJ2-7; unclear D gene. CDR1 and CDR2 from the germline V gene are SGHRS and YFSETQ. This CDR3 spans 12 amino acids. V lost 4 bases to trimming and J lost 2 bases, with 7 bases between them. The CDR3 reads CASSNPTYEQYF. The CDR3 DNA reads TGCGCCAGCAGCAACCCAACCTACGAGCAGTACTTC.

The V call is TRBV12-5, the J call TRBJ1-2, with a tentative D call TRBD1 (5 bases). Germline V gene data show CDR1 as LGHNT and CDR2 as FRNRAP. The CDR3 is made up of 18 amino acids. V dropped 0 bases and J dropped 3 bases, with 20 bases sitting between them. The CDR3, as DNA: TGTGCTAGTGGTTTGGTAACTCTCGGGGGGGAGACGGACTATGGCTACACCTTC. This encodes CASGLVTLGGETDYGYTF. Together with reference TRBV12-5 and TRBJ1-2, the CDR3 gives the full variable domain: DARVTQTPRHKVTEMGQEVTMRCQPILGHNTVFWYRQTMMQGLELLAYFRNRAPLDDSGMPKDRFSAEMPDATLATLKIQPSEPRDSAVYFCASGLVTLGGETDYGYTFGSGTRLTVV.